This T cell receptor beta chain comes out of a study of early T cells in non-severe SARS-CoV-2 infection. Overall study: Chains were unpaired, as sequencing was done on bulk RNA from unsorted whole blood.

The library protocol tagged individual cDNA molecules with unique molecular identifiers. One entry per CDR3 protein results from TCRdb running MiXCR on the 5' RACE reads. Altogether some 98,000 distinct CDR3 sequences are present, 11% being singletons, with the ten largest covering around 5%. This clonotype came up many times. Sequences were obtained from whole blood. The clonotype comes from an adult who was a healthcare worker with PCR-confirmed SARS-CoV-2 infection or an uninfected control (not recorded which).

DNA for the CDR3: TGTGCCAGCAGTATTACGGCAGGGAGTTACAATGAGCAGTTCTTC. It specifies CASSITAGSYNEQFF. This sequence joins TRBV14 and TRBJ2-1; D is tentatively TRBD1 or TRBD2 (5 bases each). V was trimmed by 6 bases and J by 4 bases, leaving 16 bases between them. From germline, CDR1 is SGHDN and CDR2 FVKESK. The CDR3 runs 15 residues.